What follows is one T cell receptor (beta chain) and its context. This sample is drawn from a study of blood T cell repertoires in COVID-19. The wider study: COVID-19 samples collected from the United States, Italy and Spain covered acute and convalescent phases.

Only in-frame clones appear in the TCRdb table, and some are missing; sequencing was by immunoSEQ multiplex PCR. Found here are about 320,000 clones, more than 75% of them singletons; the top ten hold 2.6%. The V gene lost 0 bases and the J gene lost 7 bases, with 13 bases spanning the gap. CDR3 size: 15 residues. Germline V lookup: CDR1 LNHNV, CDR2 YYDKDF (reference sequence). In terms of age and location, participants ranged from roughly 18 to 90 years and lived in about two dozen US areas. The sequence derives from a man in his 60s who had recovered from COVID-19. The specimen was PBMCs or T cells enriched from blood (not recorded which). The rearrangement links TRBV15 to TRBJ1-5, with a possible D match to TRBD1 (6 bases). CDR3 sequence reads: CATSRDMRQGQPQHF. CDR3 nucleotides: TGTGCCACCAGCAGAGATATGAGGCAGGGGCAGCCCCAGCATTTT. The full variable domain, its missing parts supplied by reference TRBV15 and TRBJ1-5, is DAMVIQNPRYQVTQFGKPVTLSCSQTLNHNVMYWYQQKSSQAPKLLFHYYDKDFNNEADTPDNFQSRRPNTSFCFLDIRSPGLGDTAMYLCATSRDMRQGQPQHFGDGTRLSIL.